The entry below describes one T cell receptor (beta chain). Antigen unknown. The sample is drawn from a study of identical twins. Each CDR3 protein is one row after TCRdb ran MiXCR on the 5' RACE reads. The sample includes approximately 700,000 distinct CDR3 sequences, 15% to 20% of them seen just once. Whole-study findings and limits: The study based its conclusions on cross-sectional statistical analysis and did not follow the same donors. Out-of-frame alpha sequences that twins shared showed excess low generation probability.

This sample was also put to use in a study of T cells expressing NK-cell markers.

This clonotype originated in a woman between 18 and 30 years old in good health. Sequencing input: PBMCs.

CDR3 sequence (DNA): TGTGCCAGCAGCTCGGGGGACTCTGGAAACACCATATATTTT. Protein product: CASSSGDSGNTIYF. The chain combines TRBV7-9 with TRBJ1-3; a possible D gene is TRBD1 (5 bases). The CDR3 spans 14 residues. Trimming left V 4 bases short and J 0 bases short, with 7 bases between. Germline V gene lookup returns CDR1 SEHNR and CDR2 FQNEAQ (reference sequence).